This T cell receptor beta chain appears in the sequencing data of a study of CXCR3-negative and CXCR3-positive naive CD8 T cells. Concerning this clonotype itself: What it recognizes is unknown.

Sorting was done in triplicate for each CD8+ T cell subset (under 330,000 cells each). CD45RO-CCR7+CD27+CD95- cells counted as naive CD8+ T cells. Broader study findings: Comparably high diversity was seen in both naive subsets, and much lower diversity in memory CD8+ cells. Surface CD5 looked about the same in the naive subsets, so the authors worked out TCR strength from TRB CDR3 properties.

The CDR3 is 13 residues long. CDR1 SGHNT and CDR2 YENEEA come from the germline V gene. Carrying UMI labels, the TRB cDNA libraries were prepared through 5' RACE. For each CDR3 protein, TCRdb gives one entry from its re-call of the 5' RACE reads, without DNA. The table lists 92,000 or so distinct CDR3 sequences, with 0.95% to 1.4% in the top ten. The clonotype originates from a human donor in good health. Some clones in this sample may be carry-over from other donors' samples. Sequencing used naive CXCR3- CD8+ T cells from blood. The subset is: CD45RO-CCR7+CD27+CD95- naive CD8+ T cells lacking CXCR3 (TNR3-). The gene calls are TRBV11-3 and TRBJ2-6. The CDR3 loop reads CASSLSGANVLTF.